This T cell receptor beta chain was sequenced during a study of regulatory T cells in long-lasting Graves disease. To make TCR beta libraries, researchers used iRepertoire HTBI primers and Arm-PCR of CDR3 regions. MiXCR, applied by TCRdb to the multiplex PCR reads, yields one record per CDR3 protein. The sample holds about 460,000 distinct CDR3 sequences, roughly 22% seen once. Sample time point: persistent/refractory GD, antithyroid drugs over 5 years with positive TRAb. With RNA extracted from PBMCs as input, the TCR library was made. CDR3 size: 15 residues. Trimming removed 0 bases from V and 6 bases from J; junction bases left unmatched: 4. Germline V gene sequence: CDR1 SGHRS, CDR2 YFSETQ.

The V call is TRBV5-1, the J call TRBJ2-7; 12 bases fit TRBD2. The source material was peripheral blood mononuclear cells (PBMCs), sampled when the disease was refractory, from a patient treated with antithyroid drugs. This sequence originates from a female donor with Graves disease. CDR3 sequence: CASSLDLAGGPEQYF. The CDR3 DNA follows: TGCGCCAGCAGCTTGGACCTAGCGGGAGGGCCCGAGCAGTACTTC. Together with reference TRBV5-1 and TRBJ2-7, the CDR3 gives the full variable domain: KAGVTQTPRYLIKTRGQQVTLSCSPISGHRSVSWYQQTPGQGLQFLFEYFSETQRNKGNFPGRFSGRQFSNSRSEMNVSTLELGDSALYLCASSLDLAGGPEQYFGPGTRLTVT.